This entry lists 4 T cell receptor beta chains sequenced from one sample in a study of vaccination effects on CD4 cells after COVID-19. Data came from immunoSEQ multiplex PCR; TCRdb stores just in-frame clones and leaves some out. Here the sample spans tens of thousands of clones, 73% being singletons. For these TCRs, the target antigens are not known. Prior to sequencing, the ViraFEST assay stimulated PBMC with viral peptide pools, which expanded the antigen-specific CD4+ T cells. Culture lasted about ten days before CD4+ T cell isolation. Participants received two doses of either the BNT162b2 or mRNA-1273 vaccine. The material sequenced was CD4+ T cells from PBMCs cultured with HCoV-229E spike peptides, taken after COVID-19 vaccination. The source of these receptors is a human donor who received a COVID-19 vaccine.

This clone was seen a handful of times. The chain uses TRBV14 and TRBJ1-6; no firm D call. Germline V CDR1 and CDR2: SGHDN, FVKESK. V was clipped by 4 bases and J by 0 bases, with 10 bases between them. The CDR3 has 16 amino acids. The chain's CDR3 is CASSLAGSSYNSPLHF. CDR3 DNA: TGTGCCAGCAGCCTCGCAGGAAGCTCCTATAATTCACCCCTCCACTTT. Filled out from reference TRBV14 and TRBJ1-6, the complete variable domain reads EAGVTQFPSHSVIEKGQTVTLRCDPISGHDNLYWYRRVMGKEIKFLLHFVKESKQDESGMPNNRFLAERTGGTYSTLKVQPAELEDSGVYFCASSLAGSSYNSPLHFGNGTRLTVT.

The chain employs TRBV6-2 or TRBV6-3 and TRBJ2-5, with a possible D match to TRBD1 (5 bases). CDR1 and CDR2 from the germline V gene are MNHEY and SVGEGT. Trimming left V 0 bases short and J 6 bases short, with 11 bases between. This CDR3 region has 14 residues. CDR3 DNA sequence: TGTGCCAGCAGTTACTCGGTTCAGGGCCAGACCCAGTACTTC. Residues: CASSYSVQGQTQYF.

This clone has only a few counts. CDR3 in amino acids: CASSFYGFTEAFF. The DNA for the CDR3 is TGTGCCAGCAGCTTCTATGGGTTTACTGAAGCTTTCTTT. The rearrangement links TRBV7-6 to TRBJ1-1; D gene uncertain. V was trimmed by 3 bases and J by 5 bases, leaving 10 bases between them. CDR3 length: 13 residues. CDR1 and CDR2 (germline): SGHVS, FNYEAQ. Combining the CDR3 with reference TRBV7-6 and TRBJ1-1 gives the whole variable domain GAGVSQSPRYKVTKRGQDVALRCDPISGHVSLYWYRQALGQGPEFLTYFNYEAQQDKSGLPNDRFSAERPEGSISTLTIQRTEQRDSAMYRCASSFYGFTEAFFGQGTRLTVV.

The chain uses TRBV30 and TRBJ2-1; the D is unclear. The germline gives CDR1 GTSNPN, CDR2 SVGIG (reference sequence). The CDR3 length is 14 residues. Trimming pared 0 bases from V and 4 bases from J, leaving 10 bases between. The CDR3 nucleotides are TGTGCCTGGAGTGTAGGTCAGCCATACAATGAGCAGTTCTTC. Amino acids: CAWSVGQPYNEQFF.